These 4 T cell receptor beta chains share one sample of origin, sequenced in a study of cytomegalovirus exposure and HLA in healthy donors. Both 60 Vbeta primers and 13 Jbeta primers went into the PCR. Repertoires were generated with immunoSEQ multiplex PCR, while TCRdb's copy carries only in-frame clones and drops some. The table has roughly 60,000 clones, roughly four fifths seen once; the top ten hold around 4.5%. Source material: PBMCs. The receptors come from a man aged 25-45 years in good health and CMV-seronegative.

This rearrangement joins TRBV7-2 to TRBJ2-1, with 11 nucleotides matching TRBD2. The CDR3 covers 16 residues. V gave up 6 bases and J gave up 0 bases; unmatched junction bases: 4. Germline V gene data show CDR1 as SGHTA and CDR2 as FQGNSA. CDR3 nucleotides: TGTGCCAGCAGGGTAGCGGGGGGGTCCTCCTACAATGAGCAGTTCTTC. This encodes CASRVAGGSSYNEQFF.

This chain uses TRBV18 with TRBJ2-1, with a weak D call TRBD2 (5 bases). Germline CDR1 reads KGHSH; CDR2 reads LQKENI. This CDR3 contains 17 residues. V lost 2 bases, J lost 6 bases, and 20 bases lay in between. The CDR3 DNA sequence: TGTGCCAGCTCACCATACCAGGACTTTCCATTTGGCAATGAGCAGTTCTTC. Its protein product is CASSPYQDFPFGNEQFF. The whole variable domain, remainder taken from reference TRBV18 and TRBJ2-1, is NAGVMQNPRHLVRRRGQEARLRCSPMKGHSHVYWYRQLPEEGLKFMVYLQKENIIDESGMPKERFSAEFPKEGPSILRIQQVVRGDSAAYFCASSPYQDFPFGNEQFFGPGTRLTVL.

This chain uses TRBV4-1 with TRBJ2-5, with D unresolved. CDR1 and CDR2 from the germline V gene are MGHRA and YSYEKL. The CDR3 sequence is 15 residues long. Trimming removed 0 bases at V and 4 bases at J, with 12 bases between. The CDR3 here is CASSQDWAKSETQYF. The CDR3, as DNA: TGCGCCAGCAGCCAAGATTGGGCCAAATCAGAGACCCAGTACTTC.

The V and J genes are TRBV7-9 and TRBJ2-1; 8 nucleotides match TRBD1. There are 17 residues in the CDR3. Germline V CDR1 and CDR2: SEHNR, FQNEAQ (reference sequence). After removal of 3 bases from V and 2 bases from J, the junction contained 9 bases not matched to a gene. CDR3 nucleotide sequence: TGTGCCAGCAGCTTTTCAGGGGGCCCCGTGCCCTACAATGAGCAGTTCTTC. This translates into CASSFSGGPVPYNEQFF.